The T cell receptor beta chain described here comes from a study of preoperative IRX-2 immunotherapy in early breast cancer (dated by TCRdb to the late 2010s). This clone was observed a few times. What this receptor recognizes is not known. Base qualities are not provided; no much larger clone lies one nucleotide away. Libraries came from the immunoSEQ multiplex PCR assay. TCRdb re-hosts the immuneACCESS table, in-frame sequences only. Its copies lack some clones; in the studies checked, an unresolved V gene accounts for under half of them, and the cause for the rest is not known. Present in this sample are under 50,000 clones, roughly four fifths of which were seen just once. The ten largest clones capture over 1.3% of the sample. This sample's treatment or condition label indicates: preoperative locoregional IRX-2 cytokine immunotherapy. The samples were obtained from a phase Ib study that tested preoperative, locoregional IRX-2 cytokine immunotherapy meant to prime immune responses. Patients with early-stage breast cancer who were given IRX-2 before surgery served as donors.

Relative to germline, V is 2 bases shorter and J is 15 bases shorter, with 14 bases between their ends. The CDR3 measures 12 amino acids from cysteine to phenylalanine. Only the CDR3 region is kept as DNA, spanning 36 bases read in frame from base 1. As encoded in the germline V gene (reference sequence), CDR1 is GTSNPN while CDR2 is SVGIG. This sequence was found in a human donor with breast cancer. The sample consisted of lymph node tissue, taken after IRX-2 immunotherapy. Recombination joined TRBV30 with TRBJ1-6; the D gene is possibly TRBD1, with 6 bases matching. The CDR3 here reads CAWSSGDPNLHF. The nucleotide sequence reads as follows: TGTGCCTGGAGTTCAGGGGACCCGAACCTCCACTTT.